The 14 T cell receptor beta chains listed next were all sequenced from one sample in a study of blood T cell repertoires in COVID-19. Sequencing used immunoSEQ multiplex PCR; TCRdb keeps in-frame clones, though not all of them. The sample gives about 230,000 clones, 88% of which show up once; around 3.7% is in the top ten. Sequences were obtained from PBMCs or T cells enriched from blood (not recorded which). The receptors stem from a woman aged 25 to 39 who had been exposed to COVID-19.

The chain has TRBV6-5 and TRBJ2-1, with D possibly being TRBD2 (6 bases). Trimming shortened V by 7 bases and J by 3 bases, and 13 bases separated the two germline ends. The CDR3 runs 14 residues. Germline CDR1 is MNHEY and CDR2 is SVGAGI. CDR3 amino acids: CASIWDSFYNEQFF. Written as DNA, the CDR3 is TGTGCCAGCATTTGGGACTCCTTCTACAATGAGCAGTTCTTC.

The V call is TRBV15, the J call TRBJ2-7, with 12 positions matching TRBD2. The CDR3 has 16 residues. Germline lookup yields CDR1 LNHNV and CDR2 YYDKDF (reference sequence). The trim removed 3 bases at V and 2 bases at J, leaving 5 bases unmatched. The CDR3 DNA reads as TGTGCCACCAGCAGGGATTGGACTAGCGGGACCTACGAGCAGTACTTC. It specifies CATSRDWTSGTYEQYF.

This clone was seen only a few times. This chain joins TRBV7-2 and TRBJ1-3; no firm D call. Germline assignment: CDR1 SGHTA and CDR2 FQGNSA. The CDR3 spans 15 residues. V was pared by 2 bases and J by 0 bases, with 8 bases between. The CDR3 nucleotides read TGTGCCAGCAGCTTAATTGCAGGCTCTGGAAACACCATATATTTT. The encoded protein is CASSLIAGSGNTIYF. Full variable domain (missing parts from reference TRBV7-2 and TRBJ1-3): GAGVSQSPSNKVTEKGKDVELRCDPISGHTALYWYRQSLGQGLEFLIYFQGNSAPDKSGLPSDRFSAERTGGSVSTLTIQRTQQEDSAVYLCASSLIAGSGNTIYFGEGSWLTVV.

This clone has more than one count but fewer than ten. V usage is TRBV19 and J usage is TRBJ2-5; 13 nucleotides align to TRBD2. J lost 5 bases, V lost 5 bases, and 5 bases had no gene match. The CDR3 extends over 15 amino acids. The germline V gene encodes CDR1 LNHDA and CDR2 SQIVND (reference sequence). This CDR3 reads CASSVGTSGMETQYF. The CDR3 DNA reads TGTGCCAGTAGTGTCGGGACTAGCGGGATGGAGACCCAGTACTTC.

In its sample, this clone was seen once. CDR3 loop: CASSPDSLSYEQYF. For the CDR3, the DNA is TGTGCCAGCAGCCCGGACAGCCTCTCCTACGAGCAGTACTTC. The chain joins TRBV5-6 to TRBJ2-7, with a weak D call TRBD1 (6 bases). V gave up 4 bases and J gave up 0 bases, with 11 bases separating them. CDR3 length: 14 amino acids. Germline CDR1 and CDR2: SGHDT and YYEEEE.

This clone was seen just once. The chain couples TRBV5-4 to TRBJ1-2, with 9 bases that match TRBD1. Germline V gene data show CDR1 as SGHNT and CDR2 as YYREEE (reference sequence). The CDR3 length is 15 residues. After removal of 4 bases from V and 0 bases from J, the junction contained 4 bases not matched to a gene. The CDR3 here is CASSTGTGPNYGYTF. CDR3 DNA: TGTGCCAGCAGCACCGGGACAGGGCCTAACTATGGCTACACCTTC.

The rearrangement joins TRBV11-2 to TRBJ2-7; 7 bases match TRBD1. This CDR3 is 15 amino acids long. Looked up from germline, CDR1 is SGHAT and CDR2 is FQNNGV. V lost 4 bases and J lost 1; bases outside the gene matches: 7. CDR3: CASSSPRTGSYEQYF. CDR3 nucleotide sequence: TGTGCCAGCAGCTCCCCGCGGACAGGATCCTACGAGCAGTACTTC.

V gene TRBV28 combines with J gene TRBJ2-1, with 11 bases lining up with TRBD2. J gave up 4 bases and V 5 bases, and 7 bases lay outside the gene matches. Looked up from germline, CDR1 is MDHEN and CDR2 is SYDVKM. The CDR3 consists of 16 residues. The CDR3: CASSEIAGGQYNEQFF. Written as DNA, the CDR3 is TGTGCCAGCAGTGAAATAGCGGGAGGGCAGTACAATGAGCAGTTCTTC.

This clone was detected a few times. One end of the junction varies from germline; a read error may be responsible. The CDR3 loop reads CASREVMGGYGYTF. CDR3 coding DNA: TGTGCCAGCAGAGAAGTGATGGGAGGCTATGGCTACACCTTC. The chain combines TRBV2 with TRBJ1-2; D gene unclear. CDR3 length: 14 residues. Germline CDR1 SNHLY, CDR2 FYNNEI.

The CDR3 DNA is TGTGCCAGCAGCTTATACGGGAGGGGGGAGACCCAGTACTTC. Translation: CASSLYGRGETQYF. This sequence joins TRBV11-2 and TRBJ2-5; 8 bases match TRBD2. V was clipped by 2 bases and J by 5 bases; unmatched bases: 4. Germline loops: CDR1 SGHAT, CDR2 FQNNGV. The CDR3 spans 14 residues. The whole variable domain, filled in from reference TRBV11-2 and TRBJ2-5, reads EAGVAQSPRYKIIEKRQSVAFWCNPISGHATLYWYQQILGQGPKLLIQFQNNGVVDDSQLPKDRFSAERLKGVDSTLKIQPAKLEDSAVYLCASSLYGRGETQYFGPGTRLLVL.

This clone occurred a few times. The chain joins TRBV5-4 to TRBJ2-2, with D unresolved. CDR1 and CDR2 from the germline V gene are SGHNT and YYREEE (reference sequence). This CDR3 comprises 16 residues. Between the trimmed V and J ends, which lost 2 bases and 1 base, there was a span of 12 bases. The CDR3 reads CASSFGGRLNTGELFF. The CDR3 DNA sequence: TGTGCCAGCAGCTTTGGTGGCAGGTTGAACACCGGGGAGCTGTTTTTT.

The rearrangement joins TRBV3-1 (or the pseudogene TRBV3-2) to TRBJ2-1, with D possibly TRBD2 on 7 matching bases. Trimming removed 3 bases from V and 0 bases from J, with 12 bases in between. CDR3 length equals 16 residues. Looked up from germline, CDR1 is LGHDT and CDR2 is YNNKEL (reference sequence). The CDR3 spells CASSQGGRSSYNEQFF. In DNA form, the CDR3 reads TGTGCCAGCAGCCAGGGGGGGCGGAGCTCCTACAATGAGCAGTTCTTC.

J is TRBJ1-2 and V is TRBV19; no firm D call. CDR1 and CDR2 from the germline V gene are LNHDA and SQIVND (reference sequence). The CDR3 length is 15 residues. V lost 3 bases to trimming and J lost 2 bases, with 13 bases between them. CDR3: CASSIYARLNYGYTF. The CDR3 nucleotides are TGTGCCAGTAGTATCTACGCCCGATTAAACTATGGCTACACCTTC. The variable domain in full, with the rest retrieved from reference TRBV19 and TRBJ1-2, is DGGITQSPKYLFRKEGQNVTLSCEQNLNHDAMYWYRQDPGQGLRLIYYSQIVNDFQKGDIAEGYSVSREKKESFPLTVTSAQKNPTAFYLCASSIYARLNYGYTFGSGTRLTVV.

The chain carries TRBV6-5 and TRBJ2-3; D may be TRBD1 (6 bases). The germline V gene has CDR1 MNHEY and CDR2 SVGAGI. Trimming stripped 7 bases from V and 2 bases from J, with 13 bases between. The CDR3 totals 14 residues. CDR3 sequence (DNA): TGTGCCAGCACAATCCGGGACACCACAGATACGCAGTATTTT. This encodes CASTIRDTTDTQYF.